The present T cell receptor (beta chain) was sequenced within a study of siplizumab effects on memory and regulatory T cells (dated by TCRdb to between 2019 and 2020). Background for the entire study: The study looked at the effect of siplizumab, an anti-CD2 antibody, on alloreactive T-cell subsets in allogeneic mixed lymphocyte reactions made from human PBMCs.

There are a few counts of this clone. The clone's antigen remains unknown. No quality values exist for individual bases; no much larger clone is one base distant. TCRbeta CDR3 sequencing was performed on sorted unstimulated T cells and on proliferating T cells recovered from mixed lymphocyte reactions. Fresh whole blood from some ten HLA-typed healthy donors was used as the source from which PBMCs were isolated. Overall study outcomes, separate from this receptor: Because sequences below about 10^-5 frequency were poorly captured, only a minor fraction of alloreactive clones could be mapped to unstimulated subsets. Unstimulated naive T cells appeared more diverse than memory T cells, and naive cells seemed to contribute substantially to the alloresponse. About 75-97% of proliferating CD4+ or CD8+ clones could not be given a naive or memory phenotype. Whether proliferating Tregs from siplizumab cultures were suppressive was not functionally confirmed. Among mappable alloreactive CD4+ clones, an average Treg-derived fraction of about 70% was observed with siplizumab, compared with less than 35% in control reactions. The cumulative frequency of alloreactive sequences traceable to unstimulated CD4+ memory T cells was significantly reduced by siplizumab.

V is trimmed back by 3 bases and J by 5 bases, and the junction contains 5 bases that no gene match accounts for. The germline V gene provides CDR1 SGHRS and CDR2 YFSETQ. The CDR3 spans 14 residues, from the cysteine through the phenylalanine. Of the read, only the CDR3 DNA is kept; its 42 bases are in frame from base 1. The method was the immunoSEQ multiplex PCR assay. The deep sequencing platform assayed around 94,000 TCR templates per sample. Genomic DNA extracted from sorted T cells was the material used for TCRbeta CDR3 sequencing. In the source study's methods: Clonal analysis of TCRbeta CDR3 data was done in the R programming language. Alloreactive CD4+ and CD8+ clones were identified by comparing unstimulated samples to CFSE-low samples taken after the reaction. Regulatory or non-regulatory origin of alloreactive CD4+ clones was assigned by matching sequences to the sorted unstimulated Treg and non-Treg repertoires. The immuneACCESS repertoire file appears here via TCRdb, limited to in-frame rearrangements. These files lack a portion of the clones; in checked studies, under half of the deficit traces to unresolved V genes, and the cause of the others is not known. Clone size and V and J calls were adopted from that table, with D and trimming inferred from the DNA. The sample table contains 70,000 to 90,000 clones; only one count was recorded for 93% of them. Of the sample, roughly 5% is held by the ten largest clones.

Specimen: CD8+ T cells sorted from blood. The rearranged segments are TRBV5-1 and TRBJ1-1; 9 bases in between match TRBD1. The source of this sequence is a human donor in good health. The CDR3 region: CASSWTGEGTEAFF. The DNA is TGCGCCAGCAGCTGGACAGGGGAGGGAACTGAAGCTTTCTTT.